The 20 T cell receptor beta chains given below trace back to one sample, sequenced in a study of cytomegalovirus exposure and HLA in healthy donors. It was with 60 Vbeta and 13 Jbeta primers that the PCR ran. TCRdb's copy holds only in-frame clones and misses some; the assay was immunoSEQ multiplex PCR. The repertoire holds about 130,000 clones, with under 85% as singletons. Specimen: PBMCs. The receptors originated from a woman between 50 and 59 years old in good health and CMV-seropositive.

This clone showed up just a few times. V gene TRBV4-1 combines with J gene TRBJ2-7; 8 bases match TRBD1. This CDR3 contains 13 residues. Trimming took 2 bases from V and 4 from J; bases not matched to a gene: 1. Germline CDR1 is MGHRA and CDR2 is YSYEKL. The CDR3 spells CASSQWTGYEQYF. The CDR3 region has the DNA TGCGCCAGCAGCCAATGGACAGGGTACGAGCAGTACTTC.

This clone was picked up a small number of times. V and J are TRBV11-2 and TRBJ2-7, with D tentatively TRBD2 (6 bases). The CDR3 totals 15 residues. The V end lost 2 bases, the J end lost 3 bases, and 14 bases lay between the germline ends. Germline CDR1 is SGHAT and CDR2 is FQNNGV. The CDR3 DNA reads TGTGCCAGCAGCTTATGGAGGGCTCGATTCTACGAGCAGTACTTC. Its protein is CASSLWRARFYEQYF.

A few counts support this clone. The chain combines TRBV7-6 with TRBJ2-2; D is uncertain. With 4 bases removed from V and 8 bases from J, the gap between germline ends came to 14 bases. The germline CDR1 and CDR2 sequences are SGHVS and FNYEAQ. This CDR3 is 14 amino acids long. In DNA form, the CDR3 reads TGTGCCAGCAGCTCGGCGACTGACCGTGGGGAGCTGTTTTTT. Protein sequence: CASSSATDRGELFF.

V usage is TRBV4-1 and J usage is TRBJ1-1; 10 bases agree with TRBD1. V lost 5 bases to trimming and J lost 6 bases; unmatched junction nucleotides: 15. The CDR3 is 17 amino acids. The germline V gene has CDR1 MGHRA and CDR2 YSYEKL. CDR3 DNA sequence: TGCGCCAGCAGCACCCGGGACAGGGGACGGGAGGACGCTGAAGCTTTCTTT. Translated, it gives CASSTRDRGREDAEAFF.

This sequence joins TRBV5-6 and TRBJ2-1; 8 nucleotides agree with TRBD1. The germline gives CDR1 SGHDT, CDR2 YYEEEE. There are 16 residues in the CDR3. V lost 3 bases and J lost 9; bases outside the gene matches: 14. The CDR3 region has the DNA TGTGCCAGCAGCTATGTAGGACAGGGAGGAAGGGTTGAGCAGTTCTTC. Amino acid sequence: CASSYVGQGGRVEQFF.

V and J are TRBV7-9 and TRBJ2-7; 7 nucleotides line up with TRBD2. CDR1 and CDR2 from the germline V gene are SEHNR and FQNEAQ (reference sequence). Unmatched junction bases numbered 9, after V lost 5 bases and J lost 5 bases. The CDR3 covers 14 residues. The CDR3 DNA is TGTGCCAGCAGCCCGGTCGGGGGGACCGACGAGCAGTACTTC. Translated, it gives CASSPVGGTDEQYF.

This clone was counted a few times. The chain couples TRBV10-2 to TRBJ2-7; TRBD1 matches 9 bases. The J segment lost 6 bases and the V segment lost 6 bases, leaving 21 bases of the junction unmatched. CDR3 length equals 18 residues. Germline V CDR1 and CDR2: WSHSY, SAAADI. For the CDR3, the DNA is TGCGCCAGCAGACCCTCGGGACAGGGCCGTGTAAGGTCGGGCGAGCAGTACTTC. Translation gives CASRPSGQGRVRSGEQYF.

This chain uses TRBV19 with TRBJ2-2, with 9 bases that match TRBD1. This CDR3 contains 15 residues. Per the germline V gene, CDR1 is LNHDA and CDR2 is SQIVND (reference sequence). J gave up 5 bases and V 5 bases, and 6 bases lay outside the gene matches. The CDR3 DNA reads as TGTGCCAGTAGTGACGGACAGGGGTGGACCGGGGAGCTGTTTTTT. This translates into CASSDGQGWTGELFF.

V and J are TRBV5-1 and TRBJ2-5; 8 bases are shared with TRBD1. After removal of 4 bases from V and 5 bases from J, the junction contained 4 bases not matched to a gene. CDR1 is SGHRS and CDR2 is YFSETQ in the germline V gene. This CDR3 region has 13 residues. CDR3 DNA sequence: TGCGCCAGCAGCGGGGACAGGTTGGAGACCCAGTACTTC. Protein product: CASSGDRLETQYF.

V usage is TRBV9 and J usage is TRBJ2-3; 9 bases align to TRBD2. CDR3 size: 15 residues. V lost 1 base to trimming and J lost 5 bases; unmatched junction nucleotides: 5. Germline CDR1 SGDLS, CDR2 YYNGEE. CDR3 sequence (DNA): TGTGCCAGCAGCGTATTCGATAGCGGGGGAGATACGCAGTATTTT. Its translation is CASSVFDSGGDTQYF. Combining the CDR3 with reference TRBV9 and TRBJ2-3 gives the whole variable domain DSGVTQTPKHLITATGQRVTLRCSPRSGDLSVYWYQQSLDQGLQFLIQYYNGEERAKGNILERFSAQQFPDLHSELNLSSLELGDSALYFCASSVFDSGGDTQYFGPGTRLTVL.

This clone has just one count. V gene TRBV10-3 combines with J gene TRBJ1-3; D gene unclear. The CDR3 has 12 amino acids. The V end was cut by 8 bases, the J end by 2 bases, with 7 bases between. The germline V gene has CDR1 ENHRY and CDR2 SYGVKD. The CDR3 is CAIGQTGNTIYF. The CDR3 nucleotides read TGTGCCATCGGGCAGACTGGAAACACCATATATTTT.

The V and J genes are TRBV5-6 and TRBJ1-2; D unresolved. V lost 5 bases and J 4 bases, leaving 9 bases between the germline ends. CDR3 length equals 12 residues. Per the germline V gene, CDR1 is SGHDT and CDR2 is YYEEEE. CDR3 nucleotides: TGTGCCAGCAGTCTCCGCAGCTATGGCTACACCTTC. Encoded protein: CASSLRSYGYTF.

V gene TRBV5-1 combines with J gene TRBJ2-2; D unresolved. This CDR3 spans 14 amino acids. Germline values: CDR1 SGHRS, CDR2 YFSETQ. The ends were cut back, 0 bases at V and 5 bases at J, with 8 bases in the middle. This chain's CDR3 is CASSLGPGTGELFF. The CDR3 DNA sequence: TGCGCCAGCAGCTTGGGCCCGGGTACCGGGGAGCTGTTTTTT.

This chain uses TRBV29-1 with TRBJ1-1, with 7 bases lining up with TRBD1. After removal of 6 bases from V and 0 bases from J, the junction contained 4 bases not matched to a gene. CDR1 and CDR2 (germline): SQVTM, ANQGSEA. The CDR3 loop spans 13 amino acids. As DNA, the CDR3 is TGCAGCGTCGACAGGGCCATGAACACTGAAGCTTTCTTT. Amino acids: CSVDRAMNTEAFF.

The V and J genes are TRBV5-1 and TRBJ2-1; 7 bases are shared with TRBD2. The CDR3 extends over 13 amino acids. Germline-derived CDR1 and CDR2 are SGHRS and YFSETQ. V trimming: 2 bases; J trimming: 12 bases; junction bases outside the gene matches: 8. The CDR3, as DNA: TGCGCCAGCAGCTTAGGTAGCGGGTCCGCGCAGTTCTTC. Its protein product is CASSLGSGSAQFF. Drawing the rest from reference TRBV5-1 and TRBJ2-1, the complete variable domain is KAGVTQTPRYLIKTRGQQVTLSCSPISGHRSVSWYQQTPGQGLQFLFEYFSETQRNKGNFPGRFSGRQFSNSRSEMNVSTLELGDSALYLCASSLGSGSAQFFGPGTRLTVL.

The chain uses TRBV5-6 and TRBJ2-2; D is uncertain. Germline V lookup: CDR1 SGHDT, CDR2 YYEEEE. The CDR3 loop spans 15 amino acids. Trimming shortened V by 4 bases and J by 2 bases, and 12 bases separated the two germline ends. The CDR3 protein is CASSLDQRNTGELFF. The CDR3 nucleotides read TGTGCCAGCAGCCTGGATCAGCGCAACACCGGGGAGCTGTTTTTT. Complete variable domain (other parts from reference TRBV5-6 and TRBJ2-2): DAGVTQSPTHLIKTRGQQVTLRCSPKSGHDTVSWYQQALGQGPQFIFQYYEEEERQRGNFPDRFSGHQFPNYSSELNVNALLLGDSALYLCASSLDQRNTGELFFGEGSRLTVL.

V usage is TRBV2 and J usage is TRBJ1-1, with D perhaps TRBD1 (5 bases). V was trimmed by 6 bases and J by 4 bases, leaving 15 bases between them. Germline CDR1 SNHLY, CDR2 FYNNEI. The CDR3 length is 14 residues. The CDR3 reads CASSRGGTITEAFF. The CDR3 coding sequence is TGTGCCAGCAGCAGAGGAGGGACTATCACTGAAGCTTTCTTT.

This rearrangement joins TRBV5-4 to TRBJ2-5; TRBD2 matches at 11 bases. The V segment lost 5 bases and the J segment 5 bases; nucleotides outside the gene matches: 8. CDR3 length: 15 residues. Germline values: CDR1 SGHNT, CDR2 YYREEE (reference sequence). CDR3 protein: CASRGSGGVWETQYF. The CDR3, as DNA: TGTGCCAGCAGGGGTAGCGGGGGGGTTTGGGAGACCCAGTACTTC. The full variable domain, its missing parts supplied by reference TRBV5-4 and TRBJ2-5, is ETGVTQSPTHLIKTRGQQVTLRCSSQSGHNTVSWYQQALGQGPQFIFQYYREEENGRGNFPPRFSGLQFPNYSSELNVNALELDDSALYLCASRGSGGVWETQYFGPGTRLLVL.

The rearrangement joins TRBV6-6 to TRBJ2-3; TRBD2 aligns across 10 bases. The V gene's germline CDR1 is MNHNY and CDR2 SVGAGI (reference sequence). The trim removed 6 bases at V and 5 bases at J, leaving 11 bases unmatched. The CDR3 spans 16 residues. In DNA form, the CDR3 reads TGTGCCAGCAGCCCCGCTAGCGGGGGATCGGGAGATACGCAGTATTTT. It yields the protein CASSPASGGSGDTQYF.

The chain joins TRBV7-8 to TRBJ2-1; D is undetermined. The CDR3 is made up of 11 amino acids. Deletions cut 6 bases from V and 7 bases from J, with 7 bases between. The germline gives CDR1 SGHVS, CDR2 FQNEAQ. DNA for the CDR3: TGTGCCAGCAGTACAGTAAATGAGCAGTTCTTC. Its protein is CASSTVNEQFF.